A selection of T cell receptor beta chains follows, all from one sample in a study of blood T cells in healthy people across ages. TCRdb re-derived calls from the 5' RACE reads in MiXCR, one entry per CDR3 protein. Of just over 1 million distinct CDR3 sequences listed, less than 50% were seen once; the top ten hold approximately 20%. Material for sequencing was blood. All receptors come from a woman in her sixties in good health. Each CDR3 is given with its conserved first and last residue. D genes are given only for firm matches. Size is omitted from some rows. Given values are once, few, many or a class for expanded clones.

TRBJ2-1	-	13	-	TRBV4-2	CASSRRRGEEQFF	TGTGCCAGCAGCCGGAGGCGGGGCGAGGAGCAGTTCTTC
TRBJ2-3	-	14	-	TRBV27	CASSLSLTTDTQYF	TGTGCCAGCAGTTTAAGCCTGACCACAGATACGCAGTATTTT
TRBJ1-5	-	14	-	TRBV5-1	CASSLAGGEQPQHF	TGCGCCAGCAGCTTGGCGGGGGGGGAGCAGCCCCAGCATTTT
TRBJ2-7	-	19	-	TRBV6-1	CASSPQTGRDSAFSYEQYF	TGTGCCAGCAGTCCGCAGACTGGGCGAGATAGCGCCTTCTCCTACGAGCAGTACTTC
TRBJ1-5	-	11	-	TRBV28	CASSRARPQHF	TGTGCCAGCAGTAGGGCTCGGCCCCAGCATTTT
TRBJ2-1	TRBD2	19	-	TRBV10-3	CAIRTTGLAGGIGYEEQFF	TGTGCCATCAGGACCACGGGACTAGCGGGAGGTATAGGTTACGAGGAGCAGTTCTTC
TRBJ1-1	-	15	-	TRBV12-3/TRBV12-4	CASSPRGAGNTEAFF	TGTGCCAGCAGTCCCCGGGGGGCAGGGAACACTGAAGCTTTCTTT
TRBJ1-2	-	13	-	TRBV28	CASNPQDSYGYTF	TGTGCCAGCAATCCTCAGGACAGCTATGGCTACACCTTC
TRBJ2-5	TRBD1	14	-	TRBV11-2	CASSLMTGVETQYF	TGTGCCAGCAGCTTAATGACAGGGGTCGAGACCCAGTACTTC
TRBJ2-1	-	15	-	TRBV13	CASSLYGLSYNEQFF	TGTGCCAGCAGCTTGTACGGGCTCTCCTACAATGAGCAGTTCTTC
TRBJ2-7	-	15	few	TRBV6-1	CASSEVIGSVREQYF	TGTGCCAGCAGTGAAGTCATCGGTTCAGTACGCGAGCAGTACTTC
TRBJ2-7	-	16	-	TRBV5-1	CASSLIALEVSYEQYF	TGCGCCAGCAGCTTGATAGCGCTAGAAGTATCCTACGAGCAGTACTTC
TRBJ2-7	-	12	few	TRBV5-1	CASSFNSNEQYF	TGCGCCAGCAGCTTTAATTCTAACGAGCAGTACTTC
TRBJ2-7	-	14	many	TRBV12-3/TRBV12-4	CASSFARPTYEQYF	TGTGCCAGCAGTTTTGCCAGGCCCACCTACGAGCAGTACTTC
TRBJ1-1	-	16	-	TRBV29-1	CSVEGIRTAMNTEAFF	TGCAGCGTTGAAGGGATAAGGACAGCCATGAACACTGAAGCTTTCTTT
TRBJ2-2	TRBD2	16	-	TRBV20-1	CSATTRGGTNTGELFF	TGCAGTGCGACAACCCGCGGGGGAACGAACACCGGGGAGCTGTTTTTT
TRBJ2-1	-	14	-	TRBV12-3/TRBV12-4	CASSLDEDSHEQFF	TGTGCCAGCAGTTTAGACGAGGACAGCCATGAGCAGTTCTTC
TRBJ2-1	-	17	-	TRBV14	CASSRNRGTVVHNEQFF	TGTGCCAGCAGCCGGAACCGAGGAACGGTAGTCCACAATGAGCAGTTCTTC
TRBJ2-5	TRBD2	15	-	TRBV20-1	CSARDPPSGWNEQYF	TGCAGTGCTAGAGATCCACCTAGCGGGTGGAATGAGCAGTACTTC
TRBJ2-3	TRBD2	16	few	TRBV20-1	CSASDQREVSRYTQYF	TGCAGTGCTAGCGACCAGCGGGAAGTATCGCGATATACGCAGTATTTT
TRBJ2-7	TRBD2	16	few	TRBV5-1	CASSSLLAGSSYEQYF	TGCGCCAGCAGCTCCCTTCTAGCGGGTAGTAGCTACGAGCAGTACTTC
TRBJ2-1	TRBD2	13	-	TRBV10-3	CAISREALNEQFF	TGTGCCATCAGTCGGGAGGCCCTTAATGAGCAGTTCTTC
TRBJ2-1	-	15	few	TRBV11-1	CASSWTDIPYNEQFF	TGTGCCAGCAGTTGGACAGATATTCCCTACAATGAGCAGTTCTTC
TRBJ2-1	-	14	-	TRBV4-1	CASSQGQLVDEQFF	TGCGCCAGCAGCCAAGGACAGTTGGTCGATGAGCAGTTCTTC
TRBJ2-7	-	14	-	TRBV6-5	CASSHKLQGREQYF	TGTGCCAGCAGTCACAAACTACAGGGTAGGGAGCAGTACTTC
TRBJ1-2	-	15	-	TRBV2	CASRPGVHVNYGYTF	TGTGCCAGCAGACCTGGGGTACACGTCAACTATGGCTACACCTTC
TRBJ2-6	-	15	-	TRBV6-1	CASSENRVGANVLTF	TGTGCCAGCAGTGAAAACAGGGTGGGGGCCAACGTCCTGACTTTC
TRBJ2-7	TRBD2	14	-	TRBV2	CASGGTSGPYEQYF	TGTGCCAGCGGCGGGACTAGCGGACCCTACGAGCAGTACTTC
TRBJ2-5	-	16	-	TRBV24-1	CATSDPLSGAKETQYF	TGTGCCACCAGTGATCCCCTATCCGGGGCCAAAGAGACTCAGTACTTC
TRBJ2-5	TRBD2	16	-	TRBV20-1	CSAPPHSGRGLETQYF	TGCAGTGCCCCCCCGCATAGCGGGAGGGGCCTAGAGACCCAGTACTTC
TRBJ2-7	-	16	-	TRBV27	CASSPARVGGVYEQYF	TGTGCCAGCAGTCCCGCTCGCGTGGGCGGAGTTTACGAGCAGTACTTC
TRBJ1-4	TRBD1	15	-	TRBV9	CASSVSTGIGEKLFF	TGTGCCAGCAGCGTATCGACAGGGATAGGTGAAAAACTGTTTTTT
TRBJ2-7	TRBD1	12	-	TRBV29-1	CSAVGQGYEQYF	TGCAGCGCCGTCGGACAGGGCTACGAGCAGTACTTC
TRBJ2-1	TRBD1	15	-	TRBV2	CASRVQGSQYNEQFF	TGTGCCAGCAGAGTACAGGGGTCCCAATACAATGAGCAGTTCTTC
TRBJ2-1	-	12	-	TRBV29-1	CSVEILAYEQFF	TGCAGCGTTGAAATACTAGCTTATGAGCAGTTCTTC
TRBJ1-4	-	14	-	TRBV4-1	CASSQWDMGEKLFF	TGCGCCAGCAGCCAATGGGACATGGGAGAAAAACTGTTTTTT
TRBJ2-5	-	14	-	TRBV25-1	CASSDWGEVETQYF	TGTGCCAGCAGTGATTGGGGGGAGGTCGAGACCCAGTACTTC
TRBJ2-3	-	16	few	TRBV4-1	CASSQVVTSAGDTQYF	TGCGCCAGCAGCCAAGTAGTGACTTCTGCCGGAGATACGCAGTATTTT
TRBJ1-4	TRBD1	15	-	TRBV18	CASSPPGQGHEKLFF	TGTGCCAGCTCACCACCGGGACAGGGCCATGAAAAACTGTTTTTT
TRBJ2-7	-	13	-	TRBV27	CASSYEGGYEQYF	TGTGCCAGCAGTTATGAGGGAGGCTACGAGCAGTACTTC
TRBJ1-2	TRBD1	13	-	TRBV28	CATQGADGNGYTF	TGTGCCACACAGGGGGCGGATGGGAATGGCTACACCTTC
TRBJ2-1	-	18	few	TRBV5-1	CASSFGQGWLAGYNEQFF	TGCGCCAGCAGCTTTGGGCAGGGTTGGCTAGCAGGTTACAATGAGCAGTTCTTC
TRBJ2-1	TRBD2	15	-	TRBV10-3	CAIRDPGLAMNEQFF	TGTGCCATCAGAGATCCGGGACTAGCTATGAATGAGCAGTTCTTC
TRBJ2-1	TRBD2	14	-	TRBV20-1	CSARGEREYNEQFF	TGCAGTGCTAGGGGCGAGCGGGAGTATAATGAGCAGTTCTTC
TRBJ2-1	-	16	-	TRBV27	CASSSDLGRATSEQFF	TGTGCCAGCAGTTCCGACCTTGGTCGAGCTACAAGTGAGCAGTTCTTC
TRBJ2-3	-	14	few	TRBV10-3	CATGARISTDTQYF	TGTGCCACCGGAGCGAGGATCAGCACAGATACGCAGTATTTT
TRBJ1-2	TRBD1	15	-	TRBV5-1	CASRLPGGGNYGYTF	TGCGCCAGCCGCCTTCCAGGGGGCGGAAACTATGGCTACACCTTC
TRBJ2-1	-	12	-	TRBV20-1	CSTFWVNSEQFF	TGCAGTACATTCTGGGTAAATAGTGAGCAGTTCTTC
TRBJ2-7	TRBD1	15	-	TRBV9	CASSRFTGGIYEQYF	TGTGCCAGCAGTCGTTTTACAGGGGGCATTTACGAGCAGTACTTC
TRBJ2-7	-	14	-	TRBV18	CASSPQAHKGEQYF	TGTGCCAGCTCACCGCAGGCCCATAAGGGGGAGCAGTACTTC
TRBJ2-3	-	14	few	TRBV3-1	CASTPTASTDTQYF	TGTGCCAGCACCCCGACAGCAAGCACAGATACGCAGTATTTT
TRBJ2-3	TRBD2	15	-	TRBV6-5	CASRLLAGETDTQYF	TGTGCCAGCAGGCTTCTAGCGGGAGAAACAGATACGCAGTATTTT
TRBJ1-2	-	18	-	TRBV6-5	CASSHLGGTFVLPYGYTF	TGTGCCAGCAGTCACCTGGGGGGTACTTTCGTACTCCCCTATGGCTACACCTTC
TRBJ2-1	TRBD2	17	-	TRBV29-1	CSVDGASGRARSDEQFF	TGCAGCGTTGACGGCGCTAGCGGGAGGGCCCGGAGCGATGAGCAGTTCTTC